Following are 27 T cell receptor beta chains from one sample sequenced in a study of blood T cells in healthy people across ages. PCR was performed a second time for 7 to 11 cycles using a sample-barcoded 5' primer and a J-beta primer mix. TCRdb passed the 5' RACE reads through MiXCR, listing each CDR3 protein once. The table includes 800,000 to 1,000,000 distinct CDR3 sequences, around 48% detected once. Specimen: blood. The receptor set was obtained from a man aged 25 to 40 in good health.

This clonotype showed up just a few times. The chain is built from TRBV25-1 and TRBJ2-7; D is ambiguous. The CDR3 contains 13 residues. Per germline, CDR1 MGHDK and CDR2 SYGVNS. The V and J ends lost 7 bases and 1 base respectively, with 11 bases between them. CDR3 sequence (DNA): TGTGCCAGCACCGGGCTGGATTCCTACGAGCAGTACTTC. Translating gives CASTGLDSYEQYF.

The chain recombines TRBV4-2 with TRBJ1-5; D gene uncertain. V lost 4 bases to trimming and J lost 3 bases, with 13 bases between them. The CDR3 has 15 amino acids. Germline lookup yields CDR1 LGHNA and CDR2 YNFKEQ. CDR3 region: CASSRDWKVNQPQHF. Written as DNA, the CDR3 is TGTGCCAGCAGCCGAGATTGGAAAGTCAATCAGCCCCAGCATTTT.

The CDR3 DNA reads TGCGCCAGCAGTTTCGGAACCGGGATCGGGGACATTCAGTACTTC. Amino acid sequence: CASSFGTGIGDIQYF. The rearrangement joins TRBV5-1 to TRBJ2-4; possibly TRBD2 for D (5 bases). Trimming removed 5 bases at V and 8 bases at J, with 20 bases between. The CDR3 sequence is 15 residues long. Per germline, CDR1 SGHRS and CDR2 YFSETQ.

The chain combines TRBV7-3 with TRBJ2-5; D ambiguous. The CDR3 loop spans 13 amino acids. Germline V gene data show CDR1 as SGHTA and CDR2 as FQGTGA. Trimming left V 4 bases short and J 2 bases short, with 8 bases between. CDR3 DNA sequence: TGTGCCAGCAGCTACTCTCCTCAAGAGACCCAGTACTTC. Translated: CASSYSPQETQYF.

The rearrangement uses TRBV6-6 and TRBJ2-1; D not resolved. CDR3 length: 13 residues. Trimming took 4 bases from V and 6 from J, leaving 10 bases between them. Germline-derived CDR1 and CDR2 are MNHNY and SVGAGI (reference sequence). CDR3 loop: CASSLGKSNEQFF. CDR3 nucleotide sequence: TGTGCCAGCAGTTTGGGGAAAAGCAATGAGCAGTTCTTC.

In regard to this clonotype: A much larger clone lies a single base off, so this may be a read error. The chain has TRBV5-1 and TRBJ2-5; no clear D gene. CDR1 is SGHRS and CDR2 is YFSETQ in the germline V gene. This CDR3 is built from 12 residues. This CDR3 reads CAGSLDQETQYF. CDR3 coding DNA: TGCGCCGGCAGCTTGGACCAAGAGACCCAGTACTTC.

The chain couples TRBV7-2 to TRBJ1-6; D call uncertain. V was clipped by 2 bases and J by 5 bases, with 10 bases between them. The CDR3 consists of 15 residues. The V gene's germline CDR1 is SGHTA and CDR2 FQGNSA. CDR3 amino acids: CASSLSRTDNSPLHF. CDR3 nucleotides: TGTGCCAGCAGCTTATCGCGAACAGATAATTCACCCCTCCACTTT.

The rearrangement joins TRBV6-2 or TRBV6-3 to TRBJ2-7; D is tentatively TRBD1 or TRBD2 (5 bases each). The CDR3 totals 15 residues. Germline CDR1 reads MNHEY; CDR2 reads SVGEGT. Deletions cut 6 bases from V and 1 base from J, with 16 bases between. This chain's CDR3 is CASSSSYGGSYEQYF. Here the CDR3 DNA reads TGTGCCAGCAGCTCCAGCTATGGGGGTTCCTACGAGCAGTACTTC.

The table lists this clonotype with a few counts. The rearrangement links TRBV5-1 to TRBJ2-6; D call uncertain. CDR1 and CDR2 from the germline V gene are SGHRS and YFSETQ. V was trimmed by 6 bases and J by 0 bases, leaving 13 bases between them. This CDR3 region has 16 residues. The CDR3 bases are TGCGCCAGCACCCCGGGCCCTACCTCTGGGGCCAACGTCCTGACTTTC. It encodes CASTPGPTSGANVLTF. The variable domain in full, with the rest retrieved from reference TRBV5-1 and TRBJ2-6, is KAGVTQTPRYLIKTRGQQVTLSCSPISGHRSVSWYQQTPGQGLQFLFEYFSETQRNKGNFPGRFSGRQFSNSRSEMNVSTLELGDSALYLCASTPGPTSGANVLTFGAGSRLTVL.

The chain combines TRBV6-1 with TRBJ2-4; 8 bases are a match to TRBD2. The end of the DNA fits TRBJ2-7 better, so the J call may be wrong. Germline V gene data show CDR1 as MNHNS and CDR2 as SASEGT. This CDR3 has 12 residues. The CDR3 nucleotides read TGTGCCAGCTGGCGGGGGGCTTACGAGCAGTACTTC. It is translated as CASWRGAYEQYF.

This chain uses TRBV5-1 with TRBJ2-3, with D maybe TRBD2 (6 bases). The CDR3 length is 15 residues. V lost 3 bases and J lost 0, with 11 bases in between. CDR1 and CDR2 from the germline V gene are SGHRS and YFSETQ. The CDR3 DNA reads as TGCGCCAGCAGCTGGAGGGGTTCAAGCACAGATACGCAGTATTTT. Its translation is CASSWRGSSTDTQYF.

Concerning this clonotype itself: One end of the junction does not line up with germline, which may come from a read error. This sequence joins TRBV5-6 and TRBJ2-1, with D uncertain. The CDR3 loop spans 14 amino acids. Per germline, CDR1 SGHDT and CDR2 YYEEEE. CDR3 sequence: CASNLVPTPNEQFF. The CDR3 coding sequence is TGTGCCAGCAACTTGGTGCCGACTCCCAATGAGCAGTTCTTC.

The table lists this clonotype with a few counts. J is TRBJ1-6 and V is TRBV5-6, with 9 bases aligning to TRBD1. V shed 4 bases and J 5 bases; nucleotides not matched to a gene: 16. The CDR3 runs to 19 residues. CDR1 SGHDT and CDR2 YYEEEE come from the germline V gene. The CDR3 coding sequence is TGTGCCAGCAGCCCGCGGACAGGGGCCCCCTCGTCCGATAATTCACCCCTCCACTTT. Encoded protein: CASSPRTGAPSSDNSPLHF. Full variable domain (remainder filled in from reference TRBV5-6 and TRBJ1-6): DAGVTQSPTHLIKTRGQQVTLRCSPKSGHDTVSWYQQALGQGPQFIFQYYEEEERQRGNFPDRFSGHQFPNYSSELNVNALLLGDSALYLCASSPRTGAPSSDNSPLHFGNGTRLTVT.

CDR3 in amino acids: CASSSPGQSYTDTQYF. The DNA of the CDR3 is TGTGCCAGCAGTAGCCCGGGACAGTCTTATACAGATACGCAGTATTTT. The chain links TRBV6-1 to TRBJ2-3; 7 bases match TRBD1. The V and J ends lost 5 bases and 3 bases, in that order; junction bases with no gene match: 11. This CDR3 region has 16 residues. Germline-derived CDR1 and CDR2 are MNHNS and SASEGT.

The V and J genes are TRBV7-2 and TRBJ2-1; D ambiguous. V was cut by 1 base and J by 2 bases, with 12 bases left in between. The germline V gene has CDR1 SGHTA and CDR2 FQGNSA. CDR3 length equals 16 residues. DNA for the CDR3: TGTGCCAGCAGCTTAGAGGGTAGCCTCACCTACAATGAGCAGTTCTTC. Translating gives CASSLEGSLTYNEQFF.

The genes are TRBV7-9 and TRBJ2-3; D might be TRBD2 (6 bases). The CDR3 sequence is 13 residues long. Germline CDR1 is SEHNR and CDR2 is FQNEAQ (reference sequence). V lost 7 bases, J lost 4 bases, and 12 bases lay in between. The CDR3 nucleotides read TGTGCCAGCACCGGAGGGTTCGCAGATACGCAGTATTTT. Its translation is CASTGGFADTQYF. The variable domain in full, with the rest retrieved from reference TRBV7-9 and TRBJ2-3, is DTGVSQNPRHKITKRGQNVTFRCDPISEHNRLYWYRQTLGQGPEFLTYFQNEAQLEKSRLLSDRFSAERPKGSFSTLEIQRTEQGDSAMYLCASTGGFADTQYFGPGTRLTVL.

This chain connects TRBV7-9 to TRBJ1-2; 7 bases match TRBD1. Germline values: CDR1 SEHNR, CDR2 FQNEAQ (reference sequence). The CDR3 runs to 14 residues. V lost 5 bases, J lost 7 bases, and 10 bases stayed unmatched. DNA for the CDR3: TGTGCCAGCAGCGCCGGAGGGGGCGCAACTGGCTACACCTTC. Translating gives CASSAGGGATGYTF.

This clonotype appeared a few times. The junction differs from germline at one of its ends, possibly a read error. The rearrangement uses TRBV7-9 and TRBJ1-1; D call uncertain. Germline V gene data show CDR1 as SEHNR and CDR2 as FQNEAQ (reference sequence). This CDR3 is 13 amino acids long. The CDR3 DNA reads TGTGCCAGCAGCTTAGCGATGAAAACTGAAGCTTTCTTT. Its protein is CASSLAMKTEAFF.

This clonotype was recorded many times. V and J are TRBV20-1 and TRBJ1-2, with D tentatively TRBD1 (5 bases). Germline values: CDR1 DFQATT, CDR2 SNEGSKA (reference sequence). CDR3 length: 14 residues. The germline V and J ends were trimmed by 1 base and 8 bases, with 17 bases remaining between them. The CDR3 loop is CSARGSTQGYGYTF. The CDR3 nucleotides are TGCAGTGCTAGAGGTTCAACGCAGGGTTACGGCTACACCTTC.

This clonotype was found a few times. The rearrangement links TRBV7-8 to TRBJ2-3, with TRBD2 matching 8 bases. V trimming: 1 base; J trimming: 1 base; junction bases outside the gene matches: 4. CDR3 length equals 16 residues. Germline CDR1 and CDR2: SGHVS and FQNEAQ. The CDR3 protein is CASSLGAGGRTDTQYF. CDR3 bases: TGTGCCAGCAGCTTAGGGGCGGGGGGCCGCACAGATACGCAGTATTTT. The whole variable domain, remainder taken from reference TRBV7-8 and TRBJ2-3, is GAGVSQSPRYKVAKRGQDVALRCDPISGHVSLFWYQQALGQGPEFLTYFQNEAQLDKSGLPSDRFFAERPEGSVSTLKIQRTQQEDSAVYLCASSLGAGGRTDTQYFGPGTRLTVL.

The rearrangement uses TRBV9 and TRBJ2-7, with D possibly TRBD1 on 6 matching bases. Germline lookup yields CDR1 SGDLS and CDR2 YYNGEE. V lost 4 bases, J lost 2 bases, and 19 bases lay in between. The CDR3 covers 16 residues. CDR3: CASSLGPGQPPYEQYF. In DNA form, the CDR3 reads TGTGCCAGCAGCTTAGGACCGGGACAACCTCCCTACGAGCAGTACTTC.

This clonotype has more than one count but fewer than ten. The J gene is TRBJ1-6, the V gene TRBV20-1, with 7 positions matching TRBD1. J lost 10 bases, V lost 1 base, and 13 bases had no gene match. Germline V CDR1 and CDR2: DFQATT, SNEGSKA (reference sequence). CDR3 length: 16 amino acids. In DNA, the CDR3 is TGCAGTGCTAGAGTCCCTATGGGGACAGATGAATCACCCCTCCACTTT. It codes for CSARVPMGTDESPLHF.

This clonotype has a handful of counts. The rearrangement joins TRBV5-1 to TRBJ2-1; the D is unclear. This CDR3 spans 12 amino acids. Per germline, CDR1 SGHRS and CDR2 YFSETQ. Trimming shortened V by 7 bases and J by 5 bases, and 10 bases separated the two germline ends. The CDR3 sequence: CASAPDHNEQFF. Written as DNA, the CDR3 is TGCGCCAGCGCCCCAGACCACAATGAGCAGTTCTTC.

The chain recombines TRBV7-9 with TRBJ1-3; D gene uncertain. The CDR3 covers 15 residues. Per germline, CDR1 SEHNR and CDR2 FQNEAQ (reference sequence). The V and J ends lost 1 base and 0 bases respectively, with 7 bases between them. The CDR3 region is CASSLETRSGNTIYF. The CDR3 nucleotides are TGTGCCAGCAGCTTAGAAACGCGCTCTGGAAACACCATATATTTT.

CDR3 sequence: CASSVGGTNSYNEQFF. The CDR3 nucleotides are TGTGCCAGCAGTGTTGGAGGGACTAACTCCTACAATGAGCAGTTCTTC. This chain uses TRBV2 with TRBJ2-1; 7 positions agree with TRBD2. Germline-derived CDR1 and CDR2 are SNHLY and FYNNEI. J gave up 0 bases and V 4 bases, and 6 bases lay outside the gene matches. CDR3 length: 16 amino acids.

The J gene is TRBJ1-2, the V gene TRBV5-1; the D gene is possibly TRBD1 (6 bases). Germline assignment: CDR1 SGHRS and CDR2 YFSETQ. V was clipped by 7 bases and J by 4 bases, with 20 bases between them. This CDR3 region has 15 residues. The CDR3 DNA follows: TGCGCCAGCTTCCCCGGGGACACATTTACCTATGGCTACACCTTC. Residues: CASFPGDTFTYGYTF.

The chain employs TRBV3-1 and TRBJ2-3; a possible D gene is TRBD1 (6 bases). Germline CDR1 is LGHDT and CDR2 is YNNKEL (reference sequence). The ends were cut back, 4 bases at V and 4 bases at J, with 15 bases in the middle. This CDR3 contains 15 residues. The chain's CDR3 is CASSRTGSSSDTQYF. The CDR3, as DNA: TGTGCCAGCAGCCGAACAGGGTCTAGCTCAGATACGCAGTATTTT.